The 28 T cell receptor beta chains below all came from one sample that was sequenced in a study of T cells after yellow fever vaccination. MiXCR, run by TCRdb on the 5' RACE reads, gives a single entry per CDR3 protein. Of more than 350,000 distinct CDR3 sequences detected, more than 9% appear once; the ten largest clones hold more than 15%. The sample in question was PBMCs, obtained on the day of the first yellow fever vaccination. These receptors all come from a man younger than 30 who received the YFV17D yellow fever vaccine.

This clonotype was seen a handful of times. This rearrangement joins TRBV10-3 to TRBJ1-1, with D perhaps TRBD1 (5 bases). This CDR3 region has 15 residues. Germline V gene sequence: CDR1 ENHRY, CDR2 SYGVKD. Trimming took off 8 bases at V and 4 bases at J, with 20 bases between the two ends. CDR3 region: CAISQSQGWGTEAFF. As DNA, the CDR3 is TGTGCCATCTCCCAAAGTCAGGGATGGGGCACTGAAGCTTTCTTT.

This clonotype has only a few counts. V is TRBV7-2 and J is TRBJ2-3, with TRBD1 matching 8 bases. J lost 1 base, V lost 1 base, and 4 bases had no gene match. The CDR3 extends over 16 amino acids. Germline V gene data show CDR1 as SGHTA and CDR2 as FQGNSA. CDR3 residues: CASSLVGTGGTDTQYF. The DNA of the CDR3 is TGTGCCAGCAGCTTAGTTGGGACAGGCGGCACAGATACGCAGTATTTT.

This chain joins TRBV27 and TRBJ1-6, with TRBD1 matching 7 bases. In germline, CDR1 is MNHEY, CDR2 SMNVEV (reference sequence). The CDR3 has 15 amino acids. V dropped 6 bases and J dropped 5; count of bases not matched to a gene: 7. Written as DNA, the CDR3 is TGTGCCAGCAGCTGGGCCGGGACAGATAATTCACCCCTCCACTTT. This sequence encodes CASSWAGTDNSPLHF.

This clonotype showed up just a few times. V gene TRBV6-2 or TRBV6-3 combines with J gene TRBJ1-3; D is unresolved. Per germline, CDR1 MNHEY and CDR2 SVGEGT. V lost 6 bases and J 1 base, leaving 19 bases between the germline ends. This CDR3 is 17 amino acids long. The CDR3 nucleotides read TGTGCCAGCAGCTACCGTCCCGGGAGGGCATCTGGAAACACCATATATTTT. This encodes CASSYRPGRASGNTIYF.

This clonotype turned up a few times. V and J are TRBV4-1 and TRBJ1-1; TRBD1 might be the D (5 bases). Germline CDR1 MGHRA, CDR2 YSYEKL. The CDR3 has 14 residues. The ends were cut back, 3 bases at V and 3 bases at J, with 11 bases in the middle. The CDR3 nucleotides read TGCGCCAGCAGCCACTTGGGACGGGACACTGAAGCTTTCTTT. Protein product: CASSHLGRDTEAFF.

This clonotype has more than one count but fewer than ten. V is TRBV13 and J is TRBJ2-3; 9 bases fit TRBD2. CDR3 length equals 17 residues. The V segment lost 1 base and the J segment 1 base; nucleotides outside the gene matches: 6. Germline V gene data show CDR1 as PRHDT and CDR2 as FYEKMQ (reference sequence). CDR3 in amino acids: CASSLAASGVGTDTQYF. The CDR3, as DNA: TGTGCCAGCAGCTTAGCGGCTAGCGGGGTGGGCACAGATACGCAGTATTTT.

This chain connects TRBV9 to TRBJ2-7; no definite D call. Trimming removed 3 bases at V and 2 bases at J, with 18 bases between. The CDR3 runs 16 residues. The germline CDR1 and CDR2 sequences are SGDLS and YYNGEE. CDR3 nucleotide sequence: TGTGCCAGCAGCGCGCTCGCAGGCCTTGTTCCCTACGAGCAGTACTTC. Amino acids: CASSALAGLVPYEQYF.

This clonotype was counted only a few times. This chain connects TRBV11-2 to TRBJ1-1; 7 bases align to TRBD1. J lost 5 bases, V lost 5 bases, and 8 bases had no gene match. Germline assignment: CDR1 SGHAT and CDR2 FQNNGV. The CDR3 spans 14 residues. This CDR3 reads CASSPGDSRTEAFF. The CDR3 DNA follows: TGTGCCAGCAGCCCCGGGGACAGCAGAACTGAAGCTTTCTTT.

This clonotype was counted between two and nine times. The chain has TRBV7-6 and TRBJ1-1, with D tentatively TRBD1 (5 bases). Germline V gene sequence: CDR1 SGHVS, CDR2 FNYEAQ. Trimming stripped 5 bases from V and 10 bases from J, with 17 bases between. The CDR3 runs to 13 residues. CDR3 nucleotide sequence: TGTGCCAGCAGCCCGGCTGACAGACCGGGAGCTTTCTTT. It codes for CASSPADRPGAFF.

CDR3 sequence reads: CASSPSVFNYGYTF. The CDR3 region has the DNA TGCGCCAGCAGCCCGTCAGTCTTTAACTATGGCTACACCTTC. The chain joins TRBV5-1 to TRBJ1-2; D uncertain. Germline V gene sequence: CDR1 SGHRS, CDR2 YFSETQ. The CDR3 totals 14 residues. Trimming shortened V by 4 bases and J by 1 base, and 11 bases separated the two germline ends.

V and J are TRBV4-3 and TRBJ2-2; possibly TRBD1 for D (5 bases). Germline V CDR1 and CDR2: LGHNA, YSLEER. CDR3 length equals 14 residues. Deletions cut 3 bases from V and 8 bases from J, with 13 bases between. The DNA for the CDR3 is TGCGCCAGCAGCCAGCCTGACAGAACTGGGGAGCTGTTTTTT. It is translated as CASSQPDRTGELFF.

The CDR3 DNA follows: TGTGCCACCAGTGATTTTAGGTCCCCAGGGGAGACCCAGTACTTC. Translated, it gives CATSDFRSPGETQYF. This chain links TRBV24-1 with TRBJ2-5, with D perhaps matching TRBD1 (5 bases). CDR1 KGHDR and CDR2 SFDVKD come from the germline V gene. Trimming removed 1 base from V and 5 bases from J, with 13 bases in between. The CDR3 loop spans 15 amino acids.

The chain links TRBV20-1 to TRBJ1-2, with D possibly TRBD1 on 5 matching bases. The V end lost 3 bases, the J end lost 8 bases, and 22 bases lay between the germline ends. Germline V gene data show CDR1 as DFQATT and CDR2 as SNEGSKA (reference sequence). The CDR3 has 15 amino acids. The CDR3: CSARGVLPWDGGYTF. For the CDR3, the DNA is TGCAGTGCTAGGGGCGTTTTGCCCTGGGACGGGGGCTACACCTTC.

This clonotype showed up just a few times. The chain has TRBV24-1 and TRBJ2-3, with TRBD2 matching over 7 bases. The CDR3 runs 16 residues. Germline V gene data show CDR1 as KGHDR and CDR2 as SFDVKD. V lost 0 bases, J lost 1 base, and 3 bases stayed unmatched. Here the CDR3 DNA reads TGTGCCACCAGTGATTTGCCCAGCGGGGGCACAGATACGCAGTATTTT. It codes for CATSDLPSGGTDTQYF.

This clonotype came up a few times. The rearrangement links TRBV12-3 or TRBV12-4 to TRBJ1-2; D perhaps matches TRBD1 (5 bases). The CDR3 runs 17 residues. V dropped 2 bases and J dropped 8 bases, with 24 bases sitting between them. CDR3 loop: CASSLRPVGRGSKGYTF. CDR3 nucleotide sequence: TGTGCCAGCAGTTTACGCCCCGTAGGTAGGGGAAGTAAAGGCTACACCTTC.

The chain joins TRBV20-1 to TRBJ2-1; D is unclear. Between the trimmed V and J ends, which lost 3 bases and 3 bases, there was a span of 3 bases. The CDR3 spans 11 residues. CDR1 and CDR2 from the germline V gene are DFQATT and SNEGSKA (reference sequence). CDR3 bases: TGCAGTGCTAGCGGCTACAATGAGCAGTTCTTC. Amino acid sequence: CSASGYNEQFF.

J is TRBJ2-3 and V is TRBV7-2, with TRBD2 as a possible D gene (5 bases). CDR1 and CDR2 from the germline V gene are SGHTA and FQGNSA. The CDR3 consists of 15 residues. Between the trimmed V and J ends, which lost 5 bases and 0 bases, there was a span of 12 bases. The CDR3 reads CASSPLRTSTDTQYF. The CDR3 DNA is TGTGCCAGCAGCCCCCTCAGGACTAGCACAGATACGCAGTATTTT.

This clonotype was counted only a few times. The V gene is TRBV27, the J gene TRBJ1-3; tentative D call: TRBD1 (5 bases). Trimming pared 8 bases from V and 0 bases from J, leaving 11 bases between. This CDR3 is 14 amino acids long. Germline CDR1 MNHEY, CDR2 SMNVEV (reference sequence). The CDR3 spells CASAGLSSGNTIYF. The CDR3 DNA sequence: TGTGCCAGCGCGGGGCTTAGCTCTGGAAACACCATATATTTT.

The J gene is TRBJ2-6, the V gene TRBV5-1; possibly TRBD2 for D (5 bases). There are 16 residues in the CDR3. The V gene lost 2 bases and the J gene lost 0 bases, with 9 bases spanning the gap. Germline values: CDR1 SGHRS, CDR2 YFSETQ. CDR3 in DNA: TGCGCCAGCAGCTTCGGGGATTTCTCTGGGGCCAACGTCCTGACTTTC. Its translation is CASSFGDFSGANVLTF.

The chain carries TRBV3-1 and TRBJ1-2, with TRBD1 matching 8 bases. Germline CDR1 reads LGHDT; CDR2 reads YNNKEL (reference sequence). There are 14 residues in the CDR3. After removal of 1 base from V and 4 bases from J, the junction contained 2 bases not matched to a gene. The CDR3, as DNA: TGTGCCAGCAGCCAAGCTACAGGGGGCTATGGCTACACCTTC. Its translation is CASSQATGGYGYTF.

The chain recombines TRBV12-3 or TRBV12-4 with TRBJ2-2; unclear D gene. The CDR3 is 12 residues long. V lost 8 bases, J lost 1 base, and 5 bases lay in between. The CDR3 coding sequence is TGTGCCAGCGTCCAGAACACCGGGGAGCTGTTTTTT. Amino acid sequence: CASVQNTGELFF.

The chain couples TRBV7-2 to TRBJ1-5; D may be TRBD1 (5 bases). The CDR3 spans 13 residues. V lost 5 bases and J 4 bases, leaving 9 bases between the germline ends. Germline V gene data show CDR1 as SGHTA and CDR2 as FQGNSA. The CDR3 DNA sequence: TGTGCCAGCAGCGTACAGGAAAATCAGCCCCAGCATTTT. Translating gives CASSVQENQPQHF.

The table lists this clonotype with a few counts. This chain connects TRBV5-8 to TRBJ1-1; 8 nucleotides match TRBD1. Losses at the gene ends were 4 bases for V and 3 bases for J; bases not matched to a gene: 5. Germline values: CDR1 SGHTS, CDR2 YDEGEE. The CDR3 length is 14 residues. The CDR3 nucleotides are TGTGCCAGCAGCCCAGGGGGCTGGTACACTGAAGCTTTCTTT. Protein: CASSPGGWYTEAFF. Full variable domain (missing parts from reference TRBV5-8 and TRBJ1-1): EAGVTQSPTHLIKTRGQQATLRCSPISGHTSVYWYQQALGLGLQFLLWYDEGEERNRGNFPPRFSGRQFPNYSSELNVNALELEDSALYLCASSPGGWYTEAFFGQGTRLTVV.

The chain recombines TRBV24-1 with TRBJ1-5; 9 bases map to TRBD1. Per the germline V gene, CDR1 is KGHDR and CDR2 is SFDVKD. The CDR3 sequence is 15 residues long. V lost 3 bases to trimming and J lost 7 bases; unmatched junction nucleotides: 6. CDR3 coding DNA: TGTGCCACCAGTGATGGGGGACAGGGTCCCCAGCCCCAGCATTTT. Encoded protein: CATSDGGQGPQPQHF.

CDR3 amino acids: CASSYRDNSYEQYV. CDR3 sequence (DNA): TGTGCCAGCAGCTACCGGGACAACTCCTACGAGCAGTACGTC. The V and J genes are TRBV5-4 and TRBJ2-7; D is possibly TRBD1 (6 bases). CDR3 length: 14 residues. Germline CDR1 is SGHNT and CDR2 is YYREEE (reference sequence). V dropped 3 bases and J dropped 0 bases, with 10 bases sitting between them.

This clonotype has a handful of counts. The chain uses TRBV12-3 or TRBV12-4 and TRBJ2-3; possibly TRBD1 or TRBD2 for D (5 bases each). The CDR3 totals 14 residues. With 6 bases removed from V and 6 bases from J, the gap between germline ends came to 16 bases. CDR3 sequence: CASRRRDAGDTQYF. The CDR3 nucleotides read TGTGCCAGCAGGCGACGGGACGCAGGTGATACGCAGTATTTT.

This chain uses TRBV20-1 with TRBJ2-2; 7 bases fit TRBD2. The CDR3 covers 14 residues. From germline, CDR1 is DFQATT and CDR2 SNEGSKA (reference sequence). Trimming at V came to 6 bases and at J to 1 base, leaving 5 bases not matched to a gene. In DNA form, the CDR3 reads TGCAGTGCGAGGTGGGGGGGGAACACCGGGGAGCTGTTTTTT. Residues: CSARWGGNTGELFF.

This clonotype was seen a handful of times. This chain joins TRBV5-1 and TRBJ2-5; D is uncertain. Germline V lookup: CDR1 SGHRS, CDR2 YFSETQ. V was clipped by 0 bases and J by 5 bases, with 14 bases between them. The CDR3 extends over 15 amino acids. As DNA, the CDR3 is TGCGCCAGCAGCTTGGCACCCCCCGGAGTGGAGACCCAGTACTTC. This sequence encodes CASSLAPPGVETQYF.